This record covers a single TCR beta chain. Its specificity is not known. This CDR3 is also generated by other DNA sequences in the sample. The sample is drawn from a study of shared clonotypes between healthy human individuals. Study observations and caveats: When naive CD4 clonotypes were compared across several donors, 4% to 5.5% were shared. Naive subsets, compared against memory subsets, generally had larger estimated richness values.

In the original workflow: Because ImmunoSEQ provided only junction sequences with no quality scores, the filtering differed. The data were produced by immunoSEQ multiplex PCR, yet TCRdb's version contains in-frame clones alone and is incomplete. V and J calls and clone size are copied from that table; D and trimming were computed from the DNA. In the table there are some 2,100,000 clones, approximately 94% of which are singletons. The CDR3 is 12 amino acids. Germline CDR1 is SGHDT and CDR2 is YYEEEE. Trimming cost V 1 base and J 4 bases, with 6 bases left between them. The V and J genes are TRBV5-6 and TRBJ2-7, with D perhaps matching TRBD2 (5 bases). The sample taken for sequencing was naive CD4+ T cells sorted from blood. Subset reported: CD45RA+ positively selected. The sequence was obtained from a man younger than 30 in good health. The CDR3 bases are TGTGCCAGCAGCTTGAGAGGGTACGAGCAGTACTTC. This sequence encodes CASSLRGYEQYF. Together with reference TRBV5-6 and TRBJ2-7, the CDR3 gives the full variable domain: DAGVTQSPTHLIKTRGQQVTLRCSPKSGHDTVSWYQQALGQGPQFIFQYYEEEERQRGNFPDRFSGHQFPNYSSELNVNALLLGDSALYLCASSLRGYEQYFGPGTRLTVT.